The 20 T cell receptor beta chains presented below share a single source sample, sequenced in a study of human thymus T cells. Sequenced by immunoSEQ multiplex PCR; TCRdb stores in-frame clones only, minus some. The repertoire includes 40,000 to 55,000 clones, roughly 94% of them detected once, and roughly 0.12% sits in the top ten. Sequencing was done on a sample of blood. The receptors stem from a boy under three years old with a congenital heart defect but otherwise immunologically healthy.

The rearrangement joins TRBV7-8 to TRBJ1-6, with D unresolved. This CDR3 is built from 14 residues. CDR1 and CDR2 (germline): SGHVS, FQNEAQ. Trimming removed 1 base at V and 9 bases at J, with 10 bases between. The DNA for the CDR3 is TGTGCCAGCAGCTTAGAAGGAGACGGTTCACCCCTCCACTTT. This translates into CASSLEGDGSPLHF.

This chain connects TRBV11-2 to TRBJ2-5; a weak D match, TRBD2 (6 bases). This CDR3 is 13 amino acids long. The ends were cut back, 5 bases at V and 2 bases at J, with 9 bases in the middle. Germline assignment: CDR1 SGHAT and CDR2 FQNNGV. CDR3: CASSPRGQETQYF. DNA of the CDR3: TGTGCCAGCAGCCCCCGGGGGCAAGAGACCCAGTACTTC.

The chain couples TRBV6-5 to TRBJ1-2, with a tentative D call TRBD1 (5 bases). Germline V gives CDR1 MNHEY, CDR2 SVGAGI. Trimming cost V 0 bases and J 3 bases, with 5 bases left between them. The CDR3 loop spans 13 amino acids. Here the CDR3 DNA reads TGTGCCAGCAGTTACTCGACAGACTATGGCTACACCTTC. This encodes CASSYSTDYGYTF.

The genes are TRBV6-5 and TRBJ1-1; D is possibly TRBD1 (5 bases). The CDR3 is 14 amino acids. Trimming cost V 5 bases and J 4 bases, with 14 bases left between them. Germline V gene data show CDR1 as MNHEY and CDR2 as SVGAGI. As DNA, the CDR3 is TGTGCCAGCAGTCCCCAGGGAGCGGCCACTGAAGCTTTCTTT. Translating it yields CASSPQGAATEAFF.

Remarks on this clone: Other DNA sequences from this sample encode an identical CDR3 as well. This sequence joins TRBV7-2 and TRBJ2-3; D is ambiguous. Trimming cost V 3 bases and J 2 bases, with 6 bases left between them. Germline CDR1 reads SGHTA; CDR2 reads FQGNSA. The CDR3 is 13 residues long. The DNA for the CDR3 is TGTGCCAGCAGCTTGGGGTACACAGATACGCAGTATTTT. It yields the protein CASSLGYTDTQYF.

The CDR3 DNA reads TGTGCCAGCAGCCAAGTAGGGCCCACTGAAGCTTTCTTT. Residues: CASSQVGPTEAFF. V is TRBV4-2 and J is TRBJ1-1; D gene uncertain. Germline CDR1 LGHNA, CDR2 YNFKEQ. V lost 1 base to trimming and J lost 4 bases, with 7 bases between them. This CDR3 has 13 residues.

The CDR3: CASRVAPSTDTQYF. Written as DNA, the CDR3 is TGTGCCAGCAGGGTGGCCCCAAGCACAGATACGCAGTATTTT. V gene TRBV6-1 combines with J gene TRBJ2-3, with D hard to call. The germline CDR1 and CDR2 sequences are MNHNS and SASEGT. Trimming stripped 6 bases from V and 0 bases from J, with 10 bases between. This CDR3 contains 14 residues.

This clone was recorded once. The chain recombines TRBV9 with TRBJ2-3, with TRBD2 matching 12 bases. Trimming removed 4 bases from V and 4 bases from J; junction bases left unmatched: 13. Germline CDR1 reads SGDLS; CDR2 reads YYNGEE. There are 18 residues in the CDR3. CDR3 sequence reads: CASSRAPTSGGGADTQYF. As DNA, the CDR3 is TGTGCCAGCAGCAGAGCCCCGACTAGCGGGGGTGGAGCAGATACGCAGTATTTT.

This clone is a singleton in its sample. The chain uses TRBV10-1 and TRBJ1-1; 10 bases agree with TRBD1. CDR3 length: 15 amino acids. J gave up 3 bases and V 4 bases, and 5 bases lay outside the gene matches. The germline V gene has CDR1 WNHNN and CDR2 SYGVQD (reference sequence). CDR3 sequence reads: CASSGDRGRDTEAFF. The CDR3 DNA reads as TGCGCCAGCAGTGGGGACAGGGGTCGGGACACTGAAGCTTTCTTT.

The chain recombines TRBV6-1 with TRBJ2-3, with D uncertain. V dropped 7 bases and J dropped 4 bases, with 18 bases sitting between them. The CDR3 covers 15 residues. Germline CDR1 MNHNS, CDR2 SASEGT. Written as DNA, the CDR3 is TGTGCCAGCACCAAAGGTTTCCTAAGGCCAGATACGCAGTATTTT. Translation: CASTKGFLRPDTQYF.

This chain joins TRBV7-8 and TRBJ2-7, with 11 bases matching TRBD2. V lost 5 bases, J lost 7 bases, and 10 bases stayed unmatched. Germline assignment: CDR1 SGHVS and CDR2 FQNEAQ. This CDR3 contains 15 residues. The CDR3 protein is CASSQHLAGGYEQYF. For the CDR3, the DNA is TGTGCCAGCAGCCAACATTTAGCGGGGGGGTATGAGCAGTACTTC.

The chain recombines TRBV29-1 with TRBJ2-1; 10 positions match TRBD2. The CDR3 runs to 17 residues. The V segment lost 1 base and the J segment 0 bases; nucleotides outside the gene matches: 6. Germline V gene lookup returns CDR1 SQVTM and CDR2 ANQGSEA. CDR3 residues: CSVEASGGLSSYNEQFF. Here the CDR3 DNA reads TGCAGCGTTGAAGCTAGCGGGGGCCTAAGCTCCTACAATGAGCAGTTCTTC.

The chain joins TRBV15 to TRBJ1-5, with D unresolved. Germline CDR1 reads LNHNV; CDR2 reads YYDKDF (reference sequence). The CDR3 has 13 amino acids. V gave up 5 bases and J gave up 4 bases, with 9 bases separating them. CDR3 bases: TGTGCCACCAGCTACAGCTTTAATCAGCCCCAGCATTTT. Protein product: CATSYSFNQPQHF. The full variable domain, completed using reference TRBV15 and TRBJ1-5, is DAMVIQNPRYQVTQFGKPVTLSCSQTLNHNVMYWYQQKSSQAPKLLFHYYDKDFNNEADTPDNFQSRRPNTSFCFLDIRSPGLGDTAMYLCATSYSFNQPQHFGDGTRLSIL.

The chain uses TRBV11-3 and TRBJ2-3, with 12 positions matching TRBD2. Germline V gives CDR1 SGHNT, CDR2 YENEEA. This CDR3 comprises 16 residues. V lost 1 base and J lost 1; bases outside the gene matches: 0. CDR3 residues: CASSLGLAGGTDTQYF. In nucleotides, the CDR3 is TGTGCCAGCAGCTTAGGACTAGCGGGGGGCACAGATACGCAGTATTTT.

The V gene is TRBV18, the J gene TRBJ2-5; TRBD2 aligns across 13 bases. Germline V gene sequence: CDR1 KGHSH, CDR2 LQKENI. V lost 4 bases, J lost 1 base, and 0 bases stayed unmatched. The CDR3 has 15 residues. CDR3 in amino acids: CASSRTSGGQETQYF. The CDR3, as DNA: TGTGCCAGCTCACGGACTAGCGGGGGCCAAGAGACCCAGTACTTC.

This chain joins TRBV4-2 and TRBJ1-3, with D possibly TRBD1 on 5 matching bases. Germline values: CDR1 LGHNA, CDR2 YNFKEQ. The length of the CDR3 is 14 residues. Trimming stripped 3 bases from V and 4 bases from J, with 10 bases between. CDR3 nucleotides: TGTGCCAGCAGCCAGGCGGGACTCGGAAACACCATATATTTT. This translates into CASSQAGLGNTIYF.

This chain connects TRBV27 to TRBJ2-7; tentatively, D is TRBD1 or TRBD2 (5 bases each). The V end was cut by 9 bases, the J end by 2 bases, with 14 bases between. The CDR3 runs 13 residues. Germline loops: CDR1 MNHEY, CDR2 SMNVEV (reference sequence). CDR3 coding DNA: TGTGCCAGTAAGACAGACTACCCCTACGAGCAGTACTTC. Its translation is CASKTDYPYEQYF.

The V and J genes are TRBV6-6 and TRBJ1-1, with D hard to call. This CDR3 has 13 residues. With 5 bases removed from V and 6 bases from J, the gap between germline ends came to 13 bases. CDR1 is MNHNY, CDR2 SVGAGI, per germline (reference sequence). CDR3 protein: CASSHKRVSEAFF. The CDR3 DNA follows: TGTGCCAGCAGTCATAAGAGAGTATCTGAAGCTTTCTTT.

This sequence joins TRBV7-2 and TRBJ2-3; D is perhaps TRBD2 (6 bases). Germline values: CDR1 SGHTA, CDR2 FQGNSA. This CDR3 contains 19 residues. Trimming removed 5 bases from V and 2 bases from J, with 26 bases in between. The CDR3 loop reads CASSPKVLAFVRDTDTQYF. The DNA of the CDR3 is TGTGCCAGCAGCCCTAAGGTACTAGCCTTCGTAAGGGACACAGATACGCAGTATTTT.

The chain recombines TRBV29-1 with TRBJ2-5; D is uncertain. Germline loops: CDR1 SQVTM, CDR2 ANQGSEA. CDR3 length equals 11 residues. The CDR3 sequence: CTSRRGQTQYF. The CDR3 region has the DNA TGCACTTCAAGAAGAGGTCAAACCCAGTACTTC.